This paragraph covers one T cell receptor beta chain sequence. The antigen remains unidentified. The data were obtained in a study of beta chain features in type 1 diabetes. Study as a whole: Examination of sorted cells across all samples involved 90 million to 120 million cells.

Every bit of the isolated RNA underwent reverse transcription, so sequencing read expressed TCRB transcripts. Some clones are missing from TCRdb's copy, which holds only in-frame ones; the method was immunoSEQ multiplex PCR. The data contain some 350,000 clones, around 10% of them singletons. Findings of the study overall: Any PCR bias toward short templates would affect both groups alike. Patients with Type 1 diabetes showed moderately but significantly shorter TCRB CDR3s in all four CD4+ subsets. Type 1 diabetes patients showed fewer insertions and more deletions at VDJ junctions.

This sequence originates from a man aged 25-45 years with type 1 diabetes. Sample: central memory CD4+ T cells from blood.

The CDR3 nucleotides read TGTGCCAGCACCTACCACTCTGGGGCCAACGTCCTGACTTTC. It translates to CASTYHSGANVLTF. The chain employs TRBV2 and TRBJ2-6; D is unclear. V was pared by 7 bases and J by 0 bases, with 7 bases between. Germline assignment: CDR1 SNHLY and CDR2 FYNNEI. The CDR3 length is 14 residues.